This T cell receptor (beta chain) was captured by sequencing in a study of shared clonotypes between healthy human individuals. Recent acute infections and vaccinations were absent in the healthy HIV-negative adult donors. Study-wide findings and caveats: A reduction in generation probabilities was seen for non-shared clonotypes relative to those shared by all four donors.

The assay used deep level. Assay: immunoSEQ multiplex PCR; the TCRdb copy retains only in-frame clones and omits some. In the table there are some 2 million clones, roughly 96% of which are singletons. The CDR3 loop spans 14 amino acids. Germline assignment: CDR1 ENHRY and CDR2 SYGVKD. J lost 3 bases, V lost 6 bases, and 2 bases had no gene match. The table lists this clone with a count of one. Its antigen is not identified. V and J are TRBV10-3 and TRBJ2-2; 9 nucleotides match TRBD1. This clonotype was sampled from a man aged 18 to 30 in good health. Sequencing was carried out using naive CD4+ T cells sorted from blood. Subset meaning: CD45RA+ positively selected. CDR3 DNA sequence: TGTGCCATCAGGGACAGGGGAGACACCGGGGAGCTGTTTTTT. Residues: CAIRDRGDTGELFF.